The 10 T cell receptor beta chains given below trace back to one sample, sequenced in a study of monozygotic twins with inflammatory bowel disease. TCRdb reprocessed the 5' RACE reads, with one entry per CDR3 protein and no DNA. The listing contains 200,000 to 250,000 distinct CDR3 sequences. Sequencing used blood. Receptors were obtained from a human donor with ulcerative colitis or Crohn's disease, or a healthy co-twin of an affected twin (not recorded which).

V usage is TRBV18 and J usage is TRBJ2-7; without DNA, the TCRdb call of TRBD1 cannot be checked. The CDR3 runs to 15 residues. Looked up from germline, CDR1 is KGHSH and CDR2 is LQKENI. The CDR3 loop is CASSPGQLRAGVQYF.

The chain has TRBV27 and TRBJ1-5; checking the TCRdb D call of TRBD1 is not possible without DNA. This CDR3 is 16 amino acids long. CDR1 and CDR2 (germline): MNHEY, SMNVEV (reference sequence). CDR3 sequence reads: CASSSSRTGVGQPQHF.

The genes are TRBV7-8 and TRBJ2-1; the TCRdb D gene call, TRBD1, has no DNA to confirm it. CDR1 SGHVS and CDR2 FQNEAQ come from the germline V gene. The CDR3 loop spans 16 amino acids. The CDR3 here is CASSLDAQEAQGEQFF.

The chain combines TRBV7-9 with TRBJ1-1. CDR1 SEHNR and CDR2 FQNEAQ come from the germline V gene (reference sequence). The CDR3 is made up of 15 amino acids. The CDR3 region is CASSPPTGENTEAFF.

V is TRBV7-2 and J is TRBJ1-5. The CDR3 spans 15 residues. The germline gives CDR1 SGHTA, CDR2 FQGNSA. Here the CDR3 reads CASSLMLGNNQPQHF.

The chain is built from TRBV18 and TRBJ1-2; there is no DNA to check the TCRdb D call of TRBD1. The CDR3 has 13 amino acids. Per germline, CDR1 KGHSH and CDR2 LQKENI. This chain's CDR3 is CASSPRAREGYTF. The full variable domain, its missing parts supplied by reference TRBV18 and TRBJ1-2, is NAGVMQNPRHLVRRRGQEARLRCSPMKGHSHVYWYRQLPEEGLKFMVYLQKENIIDESGMPKERFSAEFPKEGPSILRIQQVVRGDSAAYFCASSPRAREGYTFGSGTRLTVV.

The chain carries TRBV6-5 and TRBJ1-2; TCRdb proposes TRBD1, but this gene call is untestable without DNA. The CDR3 is 14 residues long. Germline CDR1 MNHEY, CDR2 SVGAGI. CDR3 loop: CASSYGDRNYGYTF.

The rearrangement joins TRBV15 to TRBJ2-1; TCRdb outputs TRBD1, but without DNA this stays unchecked. This CDR3 region has 15 residues. Per the germline V gene, CDR1 is LNHNV and CDR2 is YYDKDF (reference sequence). This chain's CDR3 is CATSGYRGSGNEQFF.

This sequence joins TRBV27 and TRBJ1-6; TCRdb outputs TRBD1, but without DNA this stays unchecked. In germline, CDR1 is MNHEY, CDR2 SMNVEV (reference sequence). The CDR3 covers 14 residues. The CDR3 region is CDSSKGELGSPLHF.

CDR3 sequence reads: CASSQDSPGTGELFF. The chain has TRBV4-3 and TRBJ2-2; no DNA is available, so the TRBD1 call from TCRdb remains unchecked. Germline assignment: CDR1 LGHNA and CDR2 YSLEER. There are 15 residues in the CDR3.